A selection of T cell receptor beta chains follows, all from one sample in a study of vaccination effects on CD4 cells after COVID-19. The antigens of these receptors remain unknown. Assay: immunoSEQ multiplex PCR; the TCRdb copy retains only in-frame clones and omits some. Found here are 13,000 to 15,000 clones, over 70% of them singletons; the top ten hold 20% to 25%. The starting material was CD4+ T cells from PBMCs cultured with HCoV-NL63 spike peptides, obtained after COVID-19 vaccination. Receptors were obtained from a human donor who had a prior SARS-CoV-2 infection. CDR3s include the opening cysteine and the closing phenylalanine or tryptophan. The D gene is left open where the match is weak. The size field is filled for only some rows; it gives once, few, many or a size class.

j_call: TRBJ1-1; clone_size: -; v_call: TRBV3-1/TRBV3-2; d_call: TRBD1; cdr3_length: 14; cdr3_aa: CASSAQGRNTEAFF; cdr3_nt: TGTGCCAGCAGCGCACAGGGGAGGAACACTGAAGCTTTCTTT
j_call: TRBJ2-1; clone_size: -; v_call: TRBV5-1; d_call: -; cdr3_length: 17; cdr3_aa: CASSLDSGFGTNNEQFF; cdr3_nt: TGCGCCAGCAGCTTGGATTCCGGGTTTGGGACCAACAATGAGCAGTTCTTC
j_call: TRBJ2-2; clone_size: -; v_call: TRBV5-1; d_call: TRBD2; cdr3_length: 16; cdr3_aa: CASSSVAGGHTGELFF; cdr3_nt: TGCGCCAGCAGCTCCGTAGCGGGGGGCCACACCGGGGAGCTGTTTTTT
j_call: TRBJ2-5; clone_size: -; v_call: TRBV7-8; d_call: -; cdr3_length: 13; cdr3_aa: CASSLGPGETQYF; cdr3_nt: TGTGCCAGCAGCTTAGGTCCAGGGGAGACCCAGTACTTC
j_call: TRBJ1-2; clone_size: once; v_call: TRBV5-1; d_call: TRBD1; cdr3_length: 15; cdr3_aa: CASSREGANNYGYTF; cdr3_nt: TGCGCCAGCAGCAGAGAGGGGGCGAATAACTATGGCTACACCTTC
j_call: TRBJ2-3; clone_size: -; v_call: TRBV24-1; d_call: TRBD2; cdr3_length: 17; cdr3_aa: CATSDPGLAGFTDTQYF; cdr3_nt: TGTGCCACCAGTGATCCGGGACTAGCGGGATTCACAGATACGCAGTATTTT
j_call: TRBJ2-1; clone_size: -; v_call: TRBV29-1; d_call: -; cdr3_length: 14; cdr3_aa: CSVERWEKDNEQFF; cdr3_nt: TGCAGCGTTGAAAGATGGGAAAAGGACAATGAGCAGTTCTTC
j_call: TRBJ2-1; clone_size: -; v_call: TRBV5-4; d_call: TRBD2; cdr3_length: 16; cdr3_aa: CASSLEGLASYNEQFF; cdr3_nt: TGTGCCAGCAGCTTGGAGGGACTAGCCTCCTACAATGAGCAGTTCTTC
j_call: TRBJ2-3; clone_size: -; v_call: TRBV10-3; d_call: -; cdr3_length: 15; cdr3_aa: CAISESTQYTDTQYF; cdr3_nt: TGTGCCATCAGTGAGTCGACCCAGTACACAGATACGCAGTATTTT
j_call: TRBJ2-1; clone_size: -; v_call: TRBV7-9; d_call: TRBD2; cdr3_length: 19; cdr3_aa: CASRGGWTSGLFSYNEQFF; cdr3_nt: TGTGCCAGCAGAGGAGGTTGGACTAGCGGTCTGTTTTCATACAATGAGCAGTTCTTC
j_call: TRBJ1-6; clone_size: -; v_call: TRBV7-8; d_call: TRBD1; cdr3_length: 14; cdr3_aa: CAVRGGDGNSPLHF; cdr3_nt: TGTGCGGTCCGAGGGGGCGATGGAAATTCACCCCTCCACTTT
j_call: TRBJ2-3; clone_size: -; v_call: TRBV27; d_call: -; cdr3_length: 16; cdr3_aa: CASSLASGAVTDTQYF; cdr3_nt: TGTGCCAGCAGTTTAGCCTCGGGAGCGGTGACAGATACGCAGTATTTT
j_call: TRBJ1-1; clone_size: -; v_call: TRBV6-5; d_call: -; cdr3_length: 15; cdr3_aa: CASSYNRFMNTEAFF; cdr3_nt: TGTGCCAGCAGTTACAACCGGTTCATGAACACTGAAGCTTTCTTT
j_call: TRBJ2-1; clone_size: -; v_call: TRBV5-1; d_call: TRBD1; cdr3_length: 13; cdr3_aa: CASSMGQANEQFF; cdr3_nt: TGCGCCAGCAGCATGGGACAGGCCAATGAGCAGTTCTTC
j_call: TRBJ2-3; clone_size: -; v_call: TRBV4-1; d_call: TRBD2; cdr3_length: 17; cdr3_aa: CASSLKASGGAADTQYF; cdr3_nt: TGCGCCAGCAGCCTGAAGGCTAGCGGGGGGGCCGCTGATACGCAGTATTTT
j_call: TRBJ2-1; clone_size: -; v_call: TRBV7-6; d_call: -; cdr3_length: 16; cdr3_aa: CASSPPPVSSYNEQFF; cdr3_nt: TGTGCCAGCAGCCCTCCGCCGGTAAGCTCCTACAATGAGCAGTTCTTC
j_call: TRBJ2-1; clone_size: -; v_call: TRBV7-9; d_call: TRBD2; cdr3_length: 16; cdr3_aa: CASSLSLAGTINEQFF; cdr3_nt: TGTGCCAGCAGCTTAAGTCTAGCGGGAACCATCAATGAGCAGTTCTTC
j_call: TRBJ1-1; clone_size: -; v_call: TRBV25-1; d_call: TRBD1; cdr3_length: 15; cdr3_aa: CASSGIQGGRAEAFF; cdr3_nt: TGTGCCAGCAGTGGGATTCAGGGGGGAAGGGCTGAAGCTTTCTTT
j_call: TRBJ1-5; clone_size: -; v_call: TRBV2; d_call: TRBD1; cdr3_length: 14; cdr3_aa: CASTDRGRNQPQHF; cdr3_nt: TGTGCCAGTACAGACAGGGGACGCAATCAGCCCCAGCATTTT
j_call: TRBJ2-1; clone_size: -; v_call: TRBV7-7; d_call: -; cdr3_length: 16; cdr3_aa: CASSLHFQGPYNEQFF; cdr3_nt: TGTGCTAGCAGCTTACATTTCCAGGGACCCTACAATGAGCAGTTCTTC
j_call: TRBJ1-1; clone_size: once; v_call: TRBV19; d_call: -; cdr3_length: 12; cdr3_aa: CASSIRSGSTFF; cdr3_nt: TGTGCCAGTAGTATTAGATCAGGGTCTACTTTCTTT
j_call: TRBJ2-1; clone_size: -; v_call: TRBV20-1; d_call: -; cdr3_length: 11; cdr3_aa: CSVNRANEQFF; cdr3_nt: TGCAGTGTCAATCGGGCCAATGAGCAGTTCTTC
j_call: TRBJ2-1; clone_size: -; v_call: TRBV2; d_call: TRBD2; cdr3_length: 14; cdr3_aa: CASTRTSVYNEQFF; cdr3_nt: TGTGCCAGCACCCGGACTAGCGTTTACAATGAGCAGTTCTTC
j_call: TRBJ2-3; clone_size: once; v_call: TRBV7-3; d_call: TRBD2; cdr3_length: 15; cdr3_aa: CASSRRGGNTDTQYF; cdr3_nt: TGTGCCAGCAGCCGACGGGGGGGTAACACAGATACGCAGTATTTT
j_call: TRBJ1-1; clone_size: -; v_call: TRBV30; d_call: -; cdr3_length: 15; cdr3_aa: CAWSDIGQLDTEAFF; cdr3_nt: TGTGCCTGGAGTGATATAGGACAGTTGGACACTGAAGCTTTCTTT
j_call: TRBJ2-5; clone_size: -; v_call: TRBV2; d_call: -; cdr3_length: 12; cdr3_aa: CASTRSEETQYF; cdr3_nt: TGTGCCAGCACGAGGTCCGAAGAGACCCAGTACTTC
j_call: TRBJ2-5; clone_size: -; v_call: TRBV11-2; d_call: TRBD2; cdr3_length: 17; cdr3_aa: CASSSRLADQYQETQYF; cdr3_nt: TGTGCCAGCAGCTCCAGACTAGCGGACCAGTACCAAGAGACCCAGTACTTC
j_call: TRBJ1-6; clone_size: -; v_call: TRBV19; d_call: -; cdr3_length: 14; cdr3_aa: CASREGNYNSPLHF; cdr3_nt: TGTGCCAGTAGGGAGGGGAACTATAATTCACCCCTCCACTTT
j_call: TRBJ2-7; clone_size: -; v_call: TRBV4-2; d_call: -; cdr3_length: 14; cdr3_aa: CASSQDTRLYEQYF; cdr3_nt: TGTGCCAGCAGCCAAGATACTAGGCTCTACGAGCAGTACTTC
j_call: TRBJ1-4; clone_size: -; v_call: TRBV3-1/TRBV3-2; d_call: -; cdr3_length: 15; cdr3_aa: CASSHHTGSNEKLFF; cdr3_nt: TGTGCCAGCAGCCATCACACAGGGAGTAATGAAAAACTGTTTTTT
j_call: TRBJ1-3; clone_size: -; v_call: TRBV2; d_call: -; cdr3_length: 15; cdr3_aa: CASSESSGQGNTIYF; cdr3_nt: TGTGCCAGCAGTGAATCCTCGGGGCAGGGGAACACCATATATTTT
j_call: TRBJ1-4; clone_size: -; v_call: TRBV27; d_call: -; cdr3_length: 16; cdr3_aa: CASSPQGRGNNEKLFF; cdr3_nt: TGTGCCAGCAGTCCTCAGGGGAGGGGGAATAATGAAAAACTGTTTTTT
j_call: TRBJ1-4; clone_size: -; v_call: TRBV5-6; d_call: -; cdr3_length: 13; cdr3_aa: CASSSGPRGLRFF; cdr3_nt: TGTGCCAGCAGCTCCGGACCCCGGGGACTACGTTTTTTT
j_call: TRBJ2-1; clone_size: -; v_call: TRBV7-2; d_call: -; cdr3_length: 14; cdr3_aa: CASSLDRVSYEQFF; cdr3_nt: TGTGCCAGCAGCTTAGACAGGGTCTCTTATGAGCAGTTCTTC
j_call: TRBJ2-1; clone_size: -; v_call: TRBV3-1/TRBV3-2; d_call: -; cdr3_length: 14; cdr3_aa: CASSQAARGGEQFF; cdr3_nt: TGTGCCAGCAGCCAAGCGGCCAGAGGCGGTGAGCAGTTCTTC
j_call: TRBJ2-1; clone_size: few; v_call: TRBV5-6; d_call: -; cdr3_length: 17; cdr3_aa: CASSSWTQPSSYNEQFF; cdr3_nt: TGTGCCAGCAGCTCTTGGACTCAGCCGAGCTCCTACAATGAGCAGTTCTTC
j_call: TRBJ1-3; clone_size: -; v_call: TRBV5-6; d_call: -; cdr3_length: 14; cdr3_aa: CASSSLNSGNTIYF; cdr3_nt: TGTGCCAGCAGCTCCCTGAACTCTGGAAACACCATATATTTT
j_call: TRBJ2-3; clone_size: -; v_call: TRBV4-2; d_call: -; cdr3_length: 17; cdr3_aa: CASSQSSTLEGADTQYF; cdr3_nt: TGTGCCAGCAGCCAGTCCTCCACACTAGAGGGGGCAGATACGCAGTATTTT
j_call: TRBJ2-2; clone_size: -; v_call: TRBV20-1; d_call: -; cdr3_length: 14; cdr3_aa: CSASSLVNTGELFF; cdr3_nt: TGCAGTGCTAGTAGTCTTGTGAACACCGGGGAGCTGTTTTTT
j_call: TRBJ1-1; clone_size: -; v_call: TRBV5-6; d_call: -; cdr3_length: 14; cdr3_aa: CASSLLGRNTEAFF; cdr3_nt: TGTGCCAGCAGCTTACTCGGCCGTAACACTGAAGCTTTCTTT
j_call: TRBJ2-5; clone_size: -; v_call: TRBV7-2; d_call: TRBD2; cdr3_length: 17; cdr3_aa: CASSEKVAGPFRETQYF; cdr3_nt: TGTGCCAGCAGCGAAAAGGTAGCGGGGCCGTTCCGGGAGACCCAGTACTTC
j_call: TRBJ2-7; clone_size: -; v_call: TRBV7-2; d_call: TRBD1; cdr3_length: 13; cdr3_aa: CASSPRQGREQYF; cdr3_nt: TGTGCCAGCAGCCCCCGACAGGGGCGCGAGCAGTACTTC
j_call: TRBJ2-2; clone_size: -; v_call: TRBV2; d_call: TRBD1; cdr3_length: 14; cdr3_aa: CASRPGQGTGELFF; cdr3_nt: TGTGCCAGCAGGCCGGGACAGGGGACCGGGGAGCTGTTTTTT
j_call: TRBJ2-6; clone_size: -; v_call: TRBV7-6; d_call: -; cdr3_length: 16; cdr3_aa: CASSLGTSSGANVLTF; cdr3_nt: TGTGCCAGCAGCTTAGGGACGAGCTCTGGGGCCAACGTCCTGACTTTC
j_call: TRBJ2-4; clone_size: once; v_call: TRBV5-5; d_call: -; cdr3_length: 16; cdr3_aa: CASSLAAGGIENIQYF; cdr3_nt: TGTGCCAGCAGCTTGGCAGCCGGGGGCATCGAAAACATTCAGTACTTC
j_call: TRBJ2-3; clone_size: -; v_call: TRBV7-2; d_call: -; cdr3_length: 16; cdr3_aa: CASSLVGTGGTDTQYF; cdr3_nt: TGTGCCAGCAGCTTAGTTGGGACTGGTGGCACAGATACGCAGTATTTT
j_call: TRBJ2-1; clone_size: -; v_call: TRBV19; d_call: TRBD2; cdr3_length: 16; cdr3_aa: CASSPRGTSDYNEQFF; cdr3_nt: TGTGCCAGTTCCCCTCGTGGGACTAGCGATTACAATGAGCAGTTCTTC
j_call: TRBJ1-2; clone_size: -; v_call: TRBV2; d_call: TRBD1; cdr3_length: 14; cdr3_aa: CASSVAQGFSGYTF; cdr3_nt: TGTGCCAGCAGTGTAGCACAGGGGTTTTCTGGCTACACCTTC
j_call: TRBJ1-3; clone_size: few; v_call: TRBV5-1; d_call: -; cdr3_length: 12; cdr3_aa: CASSLGGNTIYF; cdr3_nt: TGCGCCAGCAGCTTGGGGGGAAACACCATATATTTT